Included here is one T cell receptor beta chain sequence, with context. This specimen comes from a study of blood T cell repertoires in COVID-19. Study summary: The study drew acute and convalescent COVID-19 samples from the United States, Italy and Spain. From T cells, B-cell-depleted T cells, or PBMCs came the material, which was cDNA or gDNA.

Per germline, CDR1 MGHRA and CDR2 YSYEKL. V lost 3 bases, J lost 2 bases, and 10 bases lay in between. CDR3 length: 14 residues. Authors' analysis steps: Nucleated cell counts were estimated from reference gene primer amplification. Repertoires were generated with immunoSEQ multiplex PCR, while TCRdb's copy carries only in-frame clones and drops some. That table is the source of V, J and clone size, and D and trimming were worked out from the DNA. The top ten clones hold under 2.5% of a sample with tens of thousands of clones, more than 70% of them seen once. During active infection, Seattle patients enrolled and were then monitored through disease.

The clonotype originates from a man aged 65 to 85 with COVID-19, enrolled during active disease. The material sequenced was peripheral blood. The rearrangement joins TRBV4-1 to TRBJ1-2; D perhaps matches TRBD1 (6 bases). The CDR3 sequence is CASSQTQGNYGYTF. The CDR3 DNA is TGCGCCAGCAGCCAGACACAGGGAAACTATGGCTACACCTTC.